One and the same sample provided the 20 T cell receptor beta chains below, sequenced in a study of T cell clones after liver transplantation. The repertoire was sequenced with immunoSEQ multiplex PCR; TCRdb's copy has only in-frame clones and lacks some. The table shows around 80,000 clones, with roughly 80% occurring only once. The input for sequencing was CD4+ T cells from blood, taken approximately 3.5 years after liver transplant. Receptor source: a human patient who received a liver transplant. Some T cells may be transferred from the graft donor.

This clone has just a few counts. The J gene is TRBJ1-2, the V gene TRBV18; D might be TRBD1 (5 bases). Germline loops: CDR1 KGHSH, CDR2 LQKENI. Trimming shortened V by 6 bases and J by 0 bases, and 14 bases separated the two germline ends. This CDR3 region has 15 residues. The CDR3 region has the DNA TGTGCCAGCTCTGGGGACGTTGCGTCTAACTATGGCTACACCTTC. This encodes CASSGDVASNYGYTF.

This rearrangement joins TRBV6-5 to TRBJ1-5; D is unclear. The CDR3 totals 13 residues. The V end lost 1 base, the J end lost 7 bases, and 8 bases lay between the germline ends. The germline gives CDR1 MNHEY, CDR2 SVGAGI. This CDR3 is CASSYYGGQPQHF. In DNA, the CDR3 is TGTGCCAGCAGTTACTACGGTGGACAGCCCCAGCATTTT.

The chain couples TRBV13 to TRBJ1-2, with 10 bases identical to TRBD1. Germline values: CDR1 PRHDT, CDR2 FYEKMQ (reference sequence). With 3 bases clipped from V and 4 bases from J, the junction kept 5 bases outside the gene matches. The CDR3 is 15 amino acids. CDR3 protein: CASSFRDRGVYGYTF. The CDR3 nucleotides are TGTGCCAGCAGCTTTAGGGACAGGGGTGTCTATGGCTACACCTTC.

The V gene is TRBV5-1, the J gene TRBJ2-5, with 10 bases fitting TRBD2. The CDR3 runs to 16 residues. Germline CDR1 and CDR2: SGHRS and YFSETQ. Trimming removed 0 bases from V and 3 bases from J; junction bases left unmatched: 5. In DNA, the CDR3 is TGCGCCAGCAGCTTGGGGCTAGCGGGAGTGGAAGAGACCCAGTACTTC. Its translation: CASSLGLAGVEETQYF.

This clone appeared once. This chain connects TRBV27 to TRBJ2-7; D is unclear. There are 12 residues in the CDR3. V gave up 4 bases and J gave up 3 bases, with 7 bases separating them. Germline V gene data show CDR1 as MNHEY and CDR2 as SMNVEV (reference sequence). CDR3 sequence (DNA): TGTGCCAGCAGTTCTCGTTACTACGAGCAGTACTTC. Its translation: CASSSRYYEQYF.

The rearrangement links TRBV7-9 to TRBJ2-7; no clear D gene. This CDR3 contains 15 residues. Trimming shortened V by 5 bases and J by 2 bases, and 16 bases separated the two germline ends. The V gene's germline CDR1 is SEHNR and CDR2 FQNEAQ (reference sequence). The CDR3 DNA reads as TGTGCCAGCAGCCACTCTCTTGGGCGAGCCTACGAGCAGTACTTC. Translating gives CASSHSLGRAYEQYF. The entire variable domain, with the rest obtained from reference TRBV7-9 and TRBJ2-7, is as follows: DTGVSQNPRHKITKRGQNVTFRCDPISEHNRLYWYRQTLGQGPEFLTYFQNEAQLEKSRLLSDRFSAERPKGSFSTLEIQRTEQGDSAMYLCASSHSLGRAYEQYFGPGTRLTVT.

The genes are TRBV20-1 and TRBJ1-2; D not resolved. The V and J ends lost 0 bases and 6 bases respectively, with 5 bases between them. The germline V gene has CDR1 DFQATT and CDR2 SNEGSKA (reference sequence). CDR3 length: 11 residues. The CDR3, as DNA: TGCAGTGCTAGAGACAACAATGGCTACACCTTC. Its protein is CSARDNNGYTF.

This rearrangement joins TRBV6-5 to TRBJ1-3, with D perhaps matching TRBD1 (5 bases). Trimming took off 2 bases at V and 5 bases at J, with 10 bases between the two ends. The CDR3 extends over 14 amino acids. The germline V gene encodes CDR1 MNHEY and CDR2 SVGAGI. CDR3 sequence (DNA): TGTGCCAGCAGTTACAGGGGAGATAGAAACACCATATATTTT. It codes for CASSYRGDRNTIYF.

The rearrangement joins TRBV4-1 to TRBJ2-6; TRBD1 matches 7 bases. V lost 3 bases to trimming and J lost 0 bases; unmatched junction nucleotides: 11. The CDR3 totals 19 residues. Germline values: CDR1 MGHRA, CDR2 YSYEKL. CDR3: CASSHPIRDSYSGANVLTF. The CDR3 DNA is TGCGCCAGCAGCCATCCTATCAGGGACAGTTACTCTGGGGCCAACGTCCTGACTTTC.

The rearrangement joins TRBV5-1 to TRBJ2-5; 8 positions agree with TRBD2. Germline V gene data show CDR1 as SGHRS and CDR2 as YFSETQ. This CDR3 contains 14 residues. Unmatched junction bases numbered 7, after V lost 6 bases and J lost 3 bases. The CDR3 DNA is TGCGCCAGCATGGTGGCGGGGGGCGAAGAGACCCAGTACTTC. Translated, it gives CASMVAGGEETQYF.

J is TRBJ1-3 and V is TRBV2; weak D call: TRBD1 (6 bases). The germline V gene has CDR1 SNHLY and CDR2 FYNNEI. V was pared by 6 bases and J by 0 bases, with 12 bases between. This CDR3 is built from 15 residues. The DNA for the CDR3 is TGTGCCAGCAGGGACAGTCGGAGCTCTGGAAACACCATATATTTT. Amino acids: CASRDSRSSGNTIYF.

This chain links TRBV15 with TRBJ2-1; 8 bases fit TRBD2. The CDR3 loop spans 18 amino acids. Losses at the gene ends were 1 base for V and 8 bases for J; bases not matched to a gene: 16. Germline loops: CDR1 LNHNV, CDR2 YYDKDF (reference sequence). CDR3 bases: TGTGCCACCAGCAGAGGACTAGCGAGACAAATACCCCGGGATGAGCAGTTCTTC. This gives the protein CATSRGLARQIPRDEQFF.

The chain recombines TRBV2 with TRBJ2-1; 8 positions match TRBD1. The CDR3 loop spans 15 amino acids. V was clipped by 6 bases and J by 1 base; unmatched bases: 5. Per germline, CDR1 SNHLY and CDR2 FYNNEI. The CDR3 reads CASSADRVSYNEQFF. CDR3 nucleotide sequence: TGTGCCAGCAGCGCGGACAGGGTGTCCTACAATGAGCAGTTCTTC.

The CDR3 is CASSYGREAKNIQYF. The CDR3, as DNA: TGTGCCAGCAGCTACGGCAGGGAGGCCAAAAACATTCAGTACTTC. The V call is TRBV5-6, the J call TRBJ2-4, with D possibly called TRBD1 or TRBD2 (5 bases each). CDR1 SGHDT and CDR2 YYEEEE come from the germline V gene. With 3 bases removed from V and 1 base from J, the gap between germline ends came to 11 bases. CDR3 length: 15 residues.

The rearrangement links TRBV11-2 to TRBJ2-7, with D perhaps matching TRBD1 (7 bases). Trimming took 0 bases from V and 2 from J, leaving 11 bases between them. Germline V gives CDR1 SGHAT, CDR2 FQNNGV. The CDR3 is made up of 15 amino acids. The CDR3: CASSLDRGETYEQYF. DNA of the CDR3: TGTGCCAGCAGCTTAGACAGGGGGGAGACCTACGAGCAGTACTTC.

In this sample, this clone turned up a few times. The chain uses TRBV4-2 and TRBJ2-7; TRBD1 might be the D (5 bases). The V and J ends lost 4 bases and 2 bases respectively, with 15 bases between them. The V gene's germline CDR1 is LGHNA and CDR2 YNFKEQ. The CDR3 has 15 amino acids. The CDR3 protein is CASSRGMGQTYEQYF. CDR3 nucleotides: TGTGCCAGCAGCCGAGGAATGGGGCAGACCTACGAGCAGTACTTC.

This rearrangement joins TRBV28 to TRBJ2-2, with TRBD1 matching over 7 bases. The germline CDR1 and CDR2 sequences are MDHEN and SYDVKM. CDR3 length: 14 residues. The junction had 6 bases not matched to a gene; V was cut back by 5 bases and J by 6 bases. The CDR3, as DNA: TGTGCCAGCAGTCAAGACAGGGTGGCCGGGGAGCTGTTTTTT. Translating gives CASSQDRVAGELFF.

The chain carries TRBV19 and TRBJ1-1; 7 bases agree with TRBD1. V lost 6 bases to trimming and J lost 11 bases; unmatched junction nucleotides: 12. In germline, CDR1 is LNHDA, CDR2 SQIVND (reference sequence). The CDR3 loop spans 13 amino acids. The CDR3 sequence is CASSNRQGWSAFF. The DNA for the CDR3 is TGTGCCAGTAGCAATAGACAGGGATGGTCGGCTTTCTTT.

V and J are TRBV30 and TRBJ1-1; unclear D gene. CDR1 is GTSNPN, CDR2 SVGIG, per germline (reference sequence). The CDR3 runs to 13 residues. V was shortened by 2 bases and J by 7 bases, with 14 bases between the two germline ends. The CDR3 reads CAWSKHGAFEAFF. The CDR3 DNA sequence: TGTGCCTGGAGTAAACACGGCGCTTTTGAAGCTTTCTTT. The variable domain in full, completed from reference TRBV30 and TRBJ1-1, reads SQTIHQWPATLVQPVGSPLSLECTVEGTSNPNLYWYRQAAGRGLQLLFYSVGIGQISSEVPQNLSASRPQDRQFILSSKKLLLSDSGFYLCAWSKHGAFEAFFGQGTRLTVV.

This clone has more than one count but fewer than ten. The chain couples TRBV28 to TRBJ2-7, with D uncertain. This CDR3 region has 13 residues. Per germline, CDR1 MDHEN and CDR2 SYDVKM. The V end was cut by 3 bases, the J end by 2 bases, with 8 bases between. CDR3 amino acids: CASSLPGPYEQYF. CDR3 nucleotides: TGTGCCAGCAGTTTGCCAGGACCCTACGAGCAGTACTTC. The variable domain in full, completed from reference TRBV28 and TRBJ2-7, reads DVKVTQSSRYLVKRTGEKVFLECVQDMDHENMFWYRQDPGLGLRLIYFSYDVKMKEKGDIPEGYSVSREKKERFSLILESASTNQTSMYLCASSLPGPYEQYFGPGTRLTVT.